What follows is one T cell receptor (beta chain) and its context. The target of this receptor is not known. No qualities accompany the bases; no much larger clone lies one base away. CDR1 and CDR2 were assigned from the germline V gene as SGHTS and YDEGEE. V and J lose 4 bases and 6 bases, and a span of 11 bases separates them. Taken from cysteine to phenylalanine, the CDR3 has 13 residues. Solely the CDR3 DNA is kept, with 39 bases framed from the first base. RNA was extracted with the RNeasy kit and roughly 0.5 to 1 ug was reverse transcribed using random hexamers. TCR beta CDR3 regions were amplified with the immunoSEQ multiplex PCR assay covering 54 Vbeta and 13 Jbeta segments. Bias from PCR amplification was corrected by using a synthetic template baseline for primer optimization and for computational correction. As for the original processing: Reads were annotated to V, D and J genes according to IMGT and were analyzed with immunoSEQ Analyzer, with only productive sequences retained. To calculate clonality, Shannon entropy was normalized by log2 of the number of productive unique sequences and then subtracted from one. For each patient and control, public and private clones were evaluated among the 100 most prevalent clones. Clones were defined as Susac-specific when absent from the healthy and MS cohorts, from 1052 published viral clones and from other ImmuneACCESS disease sequences. Clones were called with MiXCR by TCRdb after fastp trimmed the public reads at Q25, and only in-frame beta chains were retained. When rows share a CDR3 protein, they turn into one entry using the most common DNA and genes. The V and J calls were determined by TCRdb, not by the authors. The sample table holds roughly 200,000 distinct CDR3 sequences, of which just under 95% were seen once. The ten largest clonotypes hold approximately 0.099% of the sample.

The sample originates from a study of CD8 T cells in Susac syndrome (dated by TCRdb to between 2018 and 2020). Background on the whole study: Of the Susac syndrome patients who were sequenced, over five had clinically active disease and roughly 8 were in clinical remission. At blood withdrawal, Susac syndrome patients were either therapy-naive, taking corticosteroids (in some cases with IVIg as well), or taking IVIg alone. Whether CD8+ T cell activation and differentiation in Susac syndrome was antigen driven was tested using repertoire sequencing.

Peripheral blood CD8+ and CD4+ T cells from healthy donors, Susac syndrome patients and multiple sclerosis patients were profiled by high-throughput TCR beta sequencing. Recently defined diagnostic criteria for definite or probable disease were met by the Susac syndrome patients. CD8+ TEMRA cells were enriched by FACS, while bulk CD8+ and CD4+ T cells were purified by magnetic negative isolation. Blood was drawn into EDTA tubes, processed within 24 hours, and PBMCs were isolated by density gradient centrifugation. PBMCs intended for TCR sequencing were frozen in liquid nitrogen and were later thawed in a 37 degrees C water bath. Purity of sorted or isolated CD4+, CD8+ and CD8+ TEMRA cells was at least 90%. What the research found in general, with its limitations: No clonal expansion was detected in the CD4+ T cell repertoire of Susac syndrome patients. The study acknowledged that relatively few individuals were included in the TCR sequencing and HLA analysis.

Sequencing was performed on CD4+ T cells from PBMCs. The chain links TRBV5-8 with TRBJ1-5; the D gene cannot be named for sure. The origin of this receptor is a human donor with Susac syndrome. CDR3 protein: CASSLFWAQPQHF. The sequenced DNA: TGTGCCAGCAGCCTTTTCTGGGCTCAGCCCCAGCATTTT.